This T cell receptor (beta chain) was retrieved from a study of beta chain features in type 1 diabetes. CDR3 length: 12 amino acids. V lost 4 bases to trimming and J lost 9 bases, with 10 bases between them. Germline lookup yields CDR1 SNHLY and CDR2 FYNNEI. This clone showed up just once. In all sorted populations, purity surpassed 95%. Of the isolated RNA, all was reverse transcribed, and so the sequenced material was expressed TCRB transcripts. Roughly 3.5 million reads per sample were averaged for naive, central memory and regulatory samples. The data were produced by immunoSEQ multiplex PCR, yet TCRdb's version contains in-frame clones alone and is incomplete. The sample lists around 430,000 clones; around 28% were seen once.

J is TRBJ2-1 and V is TRBV2; TRBD2 is a possible D gene (6 bases). Sample: naive CD4+ T cells from blood. The TCR was taken from a man between 18 and 29 years old in good health. CDR3: CASSGGRREQFF. CDR3 bases: TGTGCCAGCAGTGGTGGGAGGCGTGAGCAGTTCTTC.